Listed below are T cell receptor beta chains from one sample, sequenced in a study of blood T cell repertoires in COVID-19. The data were produced by immunoSEQ multiplex PCR, yet TCRdb's version contains in-frame clones alone and is incomplete. Of approximately 100,000 clones detected, 80% to 90% appear once; the ten largest clones hold less than 3.5%. Sequencing was performed on PBMCs or T cells enriched from blood (not recorded which). The receptors here all came from a woman between 50 and 59 years old who had recovered from COVID-19. Each CDR3 is given with its conserved first and last residue. Fields, in order: V gene, clone size, J gene, D gene, CDR3 protein, CDR3 DNA. D genes are given only for firm matches. The listing skips clone size in some rows; elsewhere it reads once, few, many or a size class.

>TRBV9|NA|TRBJ1-3|TRBD1
CASSLGTGPGNTIYF
TGTGCCAGCAGCCTCGGGACAGGGCCTGGAAACACCATATATTTT
>TRBV7-2|NA|TRBJ2-2|NA
CASSVIQGPGELFF
TGTGCCAGCAGCGTGATACAGGGCCCCGGGGAGCTGTTTTTT
>TRBV15|NA|TRBJ2-3|TRBD1
CATSSRTGSASTDTQYF
TGTGCCACCAGCAGCAGGACAGGTTCGGCTAGCACAGATACGCAGTATTTT
>TRBV18|NA|TRBJ1-1|NA
CASSPREQRHTEAFF
TGTGCCAGCTCACCGCGGGAACAGAGGCACACTGAAGCTTTCTTT
>TRBV5-1|NA|TRBJ1-2|TRBD1
CASSPSGTDYGYTF
TGCGCCAGCAGCCCTTCAGGGACAGACTATGGCTACACCTTC
>TRBV5-4|few|TRBJ2-1|NA
CASSPSGLAYNEQFF
TGTGCCAGCAGCCCCTCGGGACTGGCCTACAATGAGCAGTTCTTC
>TRBV7-9|NA|TRBJ2-1|NA
CASSLSGDEQFF
TGTGCCAGCAGCCTGAGCGGCGATGAGCAGTTCTTC
>TRBV28|NA|TRBJ1-1|TRBD1
CASSSTGAGMNTEAFF
TGTGCCAGCAGTTCGACAGGGGCGGGAATGAACACTGAAGCTTTCTTT
>TRBV11-3|NA|TRBJ2-3|NA
CASSKGTGLVRDTQYF
TGTGCCAGCAGCAAAGGAACGGGACTGGTCCGGGATACGCAGTATTTT
>TRBV28|NA|TRBJ2-7|NA
CASSLIRYEQYF
TGTGCCAGCAGTTTAATCAGATACGAGCAGTACTTC
>TRBV5-1|few|TRBJ2-2|TRBD1
CASSLPRDSFPGELFF
TGCGCCAGCAGCTTACCCCGGGACAGTTTCCCCGGGGAGCTGTTTTTT
>TRBV27|once|TRBJ2-2|TRBD1
CASSLGQGARELFF
TGTGCCAGCAGTTTAGGGCAGGGGGCGCGGGAGCTGTTTTTT
>TRBV28|NA|TRBJ1-2|NA
CASSFSGSNYGYTF
TGTGCCAGCAGTTTCTCTGGCAGTAACTATGGCTACACCTTC
>TRBV7-7|NA|TRBJ2-5|TRBD2
CASSSLGGGRETQYF
TGTGCCAGCAGCTCACTCGGGGGGGGCCGAGAGACCCAGTACTTC
>TRBV1|NA|TRBJ2-7|NA
CTSSHQTGLADYEQYF
TGCACCAGCAGCCATCAAACGGGACTAGCGGACTACGAGCAGTACTTC
>TRBV6-6|once|TRBJ2-7|NA
CASSLLAYEQYF
TGTGCCAGCAGTTTACTGGCCTACGAGCAGTACTTC
>TRBV24-1|NA|TRBJ1-2|TRBD1
CATSDTARTGNDYTF
TGTGCCACCAGTGACACAGCCCGGACAGGGAATGACTACACCTTC
>TRBV11-2|NA|TRBJ2-7|TRBD2
CASSWVGLASYEQYF
TGTGCCAGCAGCTGGGTGGGACTAGCGTCCTACGAGCAGTACTTC
>TRBV7-9|NA|TRBJ1-2|NA
CASSPPRDIYGYTF
TGTGCCAGCAGCCCACCCCGGGACATCTATGGCTACACCTTC
>TRBV6-5|NA|TRBJ1-1|NA
CASSLTGVAEAFF
TGTGCCAGCAGTTTAACAGGAGTTGCTGAAGCTTTCTTT
>TRBV6-5|once|TRBJ2-7|TRBD1
CASSYSGTGYSYEQYF
TGTGCCAGCAGTTACTCCGGGACAGGATATTCCTACGAGCAGTACTTC
>TRBV3-1/TRBV3-2|once|TRBJ1-6|NA
CASSASSYNSPLHF
TGTGCCAGCAGCGCGAGCTCCTATAATTCACCCCTCCACTTT
>TRBV11-2|NA|TRBJ2-2|TRBD2
CASSLARGRAAGELFF
TGTGCCAGCAGCTTAGCCCGCGGGAGGGCAGCTGGGGAGCTGTTTTTT
>TRBV5-1|NA|TRBJ2-1|NA
CASSLGQVSSYNEQFF
TGCGCCAGCAGCTTGGGGCAGGTAAGCTCCTACAATGAGCAGTTCTTC
>TRBV4-1|NA|TRBJ1-4|NA
CASRRQNEKLFF
TGCGCCAGCCGGCGACAGAATGAAAAACTGTTTTTT
>TRBV18|NA|TRBJ2-7|NA
CASSPGASSYEQYF
TGTGCCAGCTCACCAGGGGCCTCCTCCTACGAGCAGTACTTC
>TRBV30|NA|TRBJ1-5|NA
CAWSDSSSNQPQHF
TGTGCCTGGAGTGACAGTTCGAGCAATCAGCCCCAGCATTTT